The clone carrying this TCR beta chain was seen at least ten times. V was trimmed by 7 bases and J by 2 bases, leaving 5 bases between them. This CDR3 comprises 11 residues. Germline V gene sequence: CDR1 SNHLY, CDR2 FYNNEI. These data belong to a study of blood T cells in healthy people across ages. Primed by a sample-barcoded 5' primer and a J-beta primer mix, a second PCR proceeded for about 6 to 11 cycles. MiXCR, applied by TCRdb to the 5' RACE reads, yields one record per CDR3 protein. The sample has roughly 500,000 distinct CDR3 sequences, approximately 30% seen once. Sequencing used blood. The V gene is TRBV2, the J gene TRBJ2-5; D ambiguous. The sequence came from a woman aged 70-85 years in good health. CDR3 loop: CASTRQETQYF. DNA for the CDR3: TGTGCCAGCACCCGGCAAGAGACCCAGTACTTC.